Listed below are T cell receptor beta chains from one sample, sequenced in a study of blood T cell repertoires in COVID-19. The data were produced by immunoSEQ multiplex PCR, yet TCRdb's version contains in-frame clones alone and is incomplete. Counted here are roughly 200,000 clones, 76% occurring once; the ten biggest clones make up roughly 9.4%. Sample: peripheral blood. These receptors all come from a woman between 50 and 59 years old with active or convalescent COVID-19. The CDR3 runs from the conserved cysteine through the conserved F or W. The order of the fields is J gene, V gene, clone size, D gene, CDR3 protein, CDR3 DNA. D genes are given only for firm matches. Clone size is given for some rows only: seen once, a few or many times, or a class if the clone is expanded.

>TRBJ1-6|TRBV4-2|-|-
CASSQERHPPDSPLHF
TGTGCCAGCAGCCAAGAAAGACACCCCCCTGATTCACCCCTCCACTTT
>TRBJ1-1|TRBV28|-|TRBD1
CASSRYWTQQGENTEAFF
TGTGCCAGCAGTCGATATTGGACCCAACAGGGGGAGAACACTGAAGCTTTCTTT
>TRBJ1-2|TRBV5-1|-|-
CASSLPPGADYGYTF
TGCGCCAGCAGCTTGCCCCCCGGAGCGGACTATGGCTACACCTTC
>TRBJ1-2|TRBV9|-|-
CASSVLERAPGGYTF
TGTGCCAGCAGCGTATTGGAGAGAGCTCCGGGAGGCTACACCTTC
>TRBJ1-1|TRBV3-1/TRBV3-2|-|-
CASSRTRDSNTEAFF
TGTGCCAGCAGCCGGACCCGGGACTCGAACACTGAAGCTTTCTTT
>TRBJ1-1|TRBV27|-|-
CASSQGRPSTEAFF
TGTGCCAGCAGCCAGGGCCGTCCTAGCACTGAAGCTTTCTTT
>TRBJ1-3|TRBV5-5|-|-
CASSPGILSGNTIYF
TGTGCCAGCAGCCCCGGGATACTCTCTGGAAACACCATATATTTT
>TRBJ1-4|TRBV28|-|TRBD1
CASSTTGGGNEKLFF
TGTGCCAGCAGCACCACAGGGGGCGGTAATGAAAAACTGTTTTTT
>TRBJ1-2|TRBV21-1|-|-
CASSKGRNGDLNYGYTF
TGTGCCAGCAGCAAAGGTAGAAACGGGGATCTTAACTATGGCTACACCTTC
>TRBJ2-1|TRBV11-3|-|-
CASSLGGYNEQFF
TGTGCCAGCAGCTTGGGCGGGTACAATGAGCAGTTCTTC
>TRBJ2-7|TRBV20-1|-|TRBD1
CSASAWDRDDEQYF
TGCAGTGCTAGTGCCTGGGACAGGGACGACGAGCAGTACTTC
>TRBJ2-7|TRBV3-1/TRBV3-2|-|-
CASSQVAYEQYF
TGTGCCAGCAGCCAAGTCGCGTACGAGCAGTACTTC
>TRBJ2-3|TRBV29-1|few|TRBD1
CSAGQGMDTQYF
TGCAGCGCGGGACAGGGGATGGATACGCAGTATTTT
>TRBJ2-1|TRBV4-2|-|-
CASSQDIGGYNEQFF
TGTGCCAGCAGCCAAGATATAGGGGGTTACAATGAGCAGTTCTTC
>TRBJ2-1|TRBV19|-|TRBD1
CASSTRQGHNEQFF
TGTGCCAGTAGTACCCGACAGGGGCACAATGAGCAGTTCTTC
>TRBJ2-3|TRBV13|-|TRBD2
CASSPRLAGTSTDTQYF
TGTGCCAGCAGCCCAAGACTAGCGGGTACTAGCACAGATACGCAGTATTTT
>TRBJ2-7|TRBV28|-|-
CASSLPGADSYEQYF
TGTGCCAGCAGTTTGCCAGGGGCCGACTCCTACGAGCAGTACTTC
>TRBJ1-2|TRBV2|once|TRBD1
CASSERGQGNGYTF
TGTGCCAGCAGTGAGAGGGGACAGGGCAATGGCTACACCTTC
>TRBJ1-1|TRBV18|-|TRBD1
CASSPRTGIEGTEAFF
TGTGCCAGCTCACCAAGGACAGGGATCGAGGGCACTGAAGCTTTCTTT
>TRBJ2-2|TRBV19|-|-
CASSIAGTQNTGELFF
TGTGCCAGTAGTATAGCAGGGACTCAGAACACCGGGGAGCTGTTTTTT
>TRBJ2-5|TRBV6-5|-|-
CASSLTEQETQYF
TGTGCCAGCAGCTTGACAGAACAAGAGACCCAGTACTTC
>TRBJ1-2|TRBV7-8|many|TRBD1
CASSLEGTGNYGYTF
TGTGCCAGCAGCTTAGAAGGGACAGGAAACTATGGCTACACCTTC
>TRBJ1-5|TRBV6-6|-|TRBD1
CASSRDRDSNQPQHF
TGTGCCAGCAGCCGGGACAGGGATAGCAATCAGCCCCAGCATTTT
>TRBJ2-3|TRBV11-3|-|TRBD1
CASSAGTARTDTQYF
TGTGCCAGCAGCGCCGGGACAGCTCGCACAGATACGCAGTATTTT
>TRBJ2-1|TRBV5-1|-|-
CASSFGEAYNEQFF
TGCGCCAGCAGCTTCGGGGAGGCCTACAATGAGCAGTTCTTC
>TRBJ1-1|TRBV19|once|-
CASSITGGTNTEAFF
TGTGCCAGTAGTATAACGGGGGGGACGAACACTGAAGCTTTCTTT
>TRBJ2-6|TRBV11-2|-|-
CASARRGLLSGANVLTF
TGTGCCAGCGCCAGGCGGGGCCTCTTGTCTGGGGCCAACGTCCTGACTTTC
>TRBJ1-3|TRBV12-3/TRBV12-4|-|-
CASSFFGNTIYF
TGTGCCAGCAGTTTCTTCGGAAACACCATATATTTT
>TRBJ1-6|TRBV27|-|-
CASSSGGAGLSLDSPLHF
TGTGCCAGCAGTTCTGGGGGCGCGGGACTATCGTTGGATTCACCCCTCCACTTT
>TRBJ2-5|TRBV20-1|once|-
CSASRLGMQETQYF
TGCAGTGCTAGTAGACTTGGCATGCAAGAGACCCAGTACTTC
>TRBJ2-2|TRBV3-1/TRBV3-2|-|TRBD1
CASSLTGGSAGELFF
TGTGCCAGCAGCCTGACAGGGGGCTCCGCCGGGGAGCTGTTTTTT
>TRBJ2-3|TRBV2|-|-
CASSSAVQSTDTQYF
TGTGCCAGCAGTTCAGCGGTACAGAGCACAGATACGCAGTATTTT
>TRBJ1-4|TRBV7-9|-|-
CASSLGGGSTNEKLFF
TGTGCCAGCAGCTTAGGAGGGGGATCAACTAATGAAAAACTGTTTTTT
>TRBJ2-3|TRBV7-2|many|TRBD1
CASSFDRGSDTQYF
TGTGCCAGCAGCTTTGACAGGGGTTCAGATACGCAGTATTTT
>TRBJ2-5|TRBV30|once|-
CAWKDSIETQYF
TGTGCCTGGAAAGACAGCATAGAGACCCAGTACTTC
>TRBJ2-1|TRBV19|-|-
CASSTSPWHNEQFF
TGTGCCAGTAGTACCTCCCCCTGGCACAATGAGCAGTTCTTC
>TRBJ1-5|TRBV19|-|-
CASALGNQPQHF
TGTGCCAGTGCCCTAGGCAATCAGCCCCAGCATTTT
>TRBJ2-1|TRBV21-1|-|-
CASSKRGHATGSYNEQFF
TGTGCCAGCAGCAAACGGGGACACGCCACCGGCTCCTACAATGAGCAGTTCTTC
>TRBJ1-5|TRBV5-1|-|-
CARGEKDQPQHF
TGCGCCAGAGGAGAGAAAGATCAGCCCCAGCATTTT
>TRBJ1-5|TRBV19|-|-
CASSAYSRGEQPQHF
TGTGCCAGTAGCGCGTATAGCCGTGGGGAGCAGCCCCAGCATTTT
>TRBJ2-7|TRBV6-2/TRBV6-3|-|TRBD2
CASSSDLSGRLYEQYF
TGTGCCAGCAGTTCAGACCTTAGCGGGAGGCTCTACGAGCAGTACTTC
>TRBJ1-6|TRBV28|-|-
CASSPTQGLDSPLHF
TGTGCCAGCAGTCCCACGCAGGGTTTAGATTCACCCCTCCACTTT
>TRBJ2-4|TRBV6-5|-|-
CASRLQLSKNIQYF
TGTGCCAGCAGGCTACAGCTATCCAAAAACATTCAGTACTTC
>TRBJ2-1|TRBV29-1|-|TRBD1
CSVERGTGQYNEQFF
TGCAGCGTTGAAAGGGGGACAGGGCAGTACAATGAGCAGTTCTTC
>TRBJ2-3|TRBV19|-|TRBD2
CASMRERGGNTDTQYF
TGTGCCAGTATGAGGGAGCGGGGGGGCAACACAGATACGCAGTATTTT
>TRBJ2-1|TRBV7-3|-|TRBD2
CASSSLAGPGNEQFF
TGTGCCAGCAGCTCACTAGCGGGGCCCGGGAATGAGCAGTTCTTC
>TRBJ1-4|TRBV28|-|TRBD1
CASSLSGTGGEKLFF
TGTGCCAGCAGTTTATCCGGGACAGGGGGAGAAAAACTGTTTTTT
>TRBJ1-4|TRBV2|-|-
CASSELASTEKLFF
TGTGCCAGCAGTGAACTGGCATCCACTGAAAAACTGTTTTTT
>TRBJ2-2|TRBV25-1|few|-
CASSEYLEWNTGELFF
TGTGCCAGCAGTGAATACTTAGAATGGAACACCGGGGAGCTGTTTTTT